Following are 25 T cell receptor beta chains from one sample sequenced in a study of monozygotic twins with inflammatory bowel disease. TCRdb reprocessed the 5' RACE reads and reports one entry per CDR3 protein, with no DNA. In total, the table holds 150,000 to 200,000 distinct CDR3 sequences. The sequencing sample was made of blood. These receptors came from a human donor with ulcerative colitis or Crohn's disease, or a healthy co-twin of an affected twin (not recorded which).

The CDR3 loop is CASSILLYNEQFF. This rearrangement joins TRBV9 to TRBJ2-1. The CDR3 consists of 13 residues. CDR1 SGDLS and CDR2 YYNGEE come from the germline V gene.

The CDR3 here is CASALTRGSGANVLTF. The chain is built from TRBV12-5 and TRBJ2-6; without DNA, the TCRdb call of TRBD2 cannot be checked. Germline V CDR1 and CDR2: LGHNT, FRNRAP. The CDR3 is 16 amino acids.

The gene calls are TRBV4-2 and TRBJ1-5; no DNA is available, so the TRBD1 call from TCRdb remains unchecked. The germline gives CDR1 LGHNA, CDR2 YNFKEQ. The CDR3 contains 14 residues. The CDR3 spells CASSQEGRNQPQHF.

The chain employs TRBV28 and TRBJ2-5; TCRdb gives TRBD2 as the D gene, but with no DNA this cannot be confirmed. In germline, CDR1 is MDHEN, CDR2 SYDVKM. This CDR3 has 14 residues. This CDR3 is CASKVAGSQETQYF.

The V and J genes are TRBV28 and TRBJ2-1; TCRdb's D call of TRBD1 is untestable without DNA. In germline, CDR1 is MDHEN, CDR2 SYDVKM. The CDR3 sequence is 14 residues long. This chain's CDR3 is CASRSRGDNNEQFF.

The chain is built from TRBV6-1 and TRBJ2-2. Germline V lookup: CDR1 MNHNS, CDR2 SASEGT. CDR3 length equals 13 residues. This chain's CDR3 is CASSGLGQRELFF.

This chain connects TRBV19 to TRBJ2-2; TCRdb's D call, TRBD1, is unchecked because there is no DNA. Germline-derived CDR1 and CDR2 are LNHDA and SQIVND (reference sequence). CDR3 length equals 14 residues. This CDR3 reads CASRDRRGTGELFF.

V and J are TRBV7-2 and TRBJ2-7; no DNA is available, so the TRBD1 call from TCRdb remains unchecked. The CDR3 consists of 14 residues. Germline assignment: CDR1 SGHTA and CDR2 FQGNSA. Here the CDR3 reads CASSTRDSALEQYF.

The chain joins TRBV7-9 to TRBJ2-7; TCRdb reports TRBD1, a call that lacks DNA to check it against. CDR1 and CDR2 from the germline V gene are SEHNR and FQNEAQ (reference sequence). CDR3 size: 17 residues. This CDR3 reads CASSFFPPGQGSYEQYF. Full variable domain (rest looked up from reference TRBV7-9 and TRBJ2-7): DTGVSQNPRHKITKRGQNVTFRCDPISEHNRLYWYRQTLGQGPEFLTYFQNEAQLEKSRLLSDRFSAERPKGSFSTLEIQRTEQGDSAMYLCASSFFPPGQGSYEQYFGPGTRLTVT.

The V and J genes are TRBV7-2 and TRBJ1-2. This CDR3 comprises 14 residues. Per germline, CDR1 SGHTA and CDR2 FQGNSA. The chain's CDR3 is CASSLVRFVYGYTF.

This chain connects TRBV20-1 to TRBJ2-4; with no DNA, the TCRdb D assignment of TRBD1 cannot be verified. Per the germline V gene, CDR1 is DFQATT and CDR2 is SNEGSKA (reference sequence). The CDR3 contains 13 residues. The CDR3 loop reads CSAREAGENIQYF.

The rearrangement links TRBV4-2 to TRBJ1-1. Germline lookup yields CDR1 LGHNA and CDR2 YNFKEQ. This CDR3 contains 16 residues. CDR3: CASSLSLGEGNTEAFF.

The chain links TRBV7-2 to TRBJ1-2; TCRdb returns TRBD1, unconfirmable since there is no DNA. This CDR3 region has 15 residues. Germline assignment: CDR1 SGHTA and CDR2 FQGNSA. This CDR3 is CASSLAGTGIYGYTF.

The CDR3 sequence: CASSNRDRGWDTQYF. The chain has TRBV5-4 and TRBJ2-3; TCRdb returns TRBD1, unconfirmable since there is no DNA. The CDR3 sequence is 15 residues long. Germline assignment: CDR1 SGHNT and CDR2 YYREEE (reference sequence).

The chain has TRBV10-3 and TRBJ2-7; TCRdb's D call of TRBD1 is untestable without DNA. CDR1 is ENHRY and CDR2 is SYGVKD in the germline V gene. This CDR3 is 13 amino acids long. The CDR3 sequence: CAISRTDPYEQYF.

This rearrangement joins TRBV29-1 to TRBJ1-1. The CDR3 runs to 15 residues. Germline V gene lookup returns CDR1 SQVTM and CDR2 ANQGSEA. The CDR3 spells CSVVKPKGMNTEAFF.

The chain has TRBV20-1 and TRBJ2-3; lacking DNA, the TRBD2 call made by TCRdb goes unchecked. This CDR3 has 16 residues. Per germline, CDR1 DFQATT and CDR2 SNEGSKA (reference sequence). The CDR3 spells CSASPAGLAGGDTQYF.

The chain joins TRBV10-3 to TRBJ1-1; the TRBD1 assignment by TCRdb is unverifiable without DNA. CDR1 is ENHRY, CDR2 SYGVKD, per germline. This CDR3 is 15 amino acids long. The CDR3: CAIRDLQDKNTEAFF.

The gene calls are TRBV6-1 and TRBJ2-5; with no DNA, the TCRdb D assignment of TRBD1 cannot be verified. Germline-derived CDR1 and CDR2 are MNHNS and SASEGT. The CDR3 is 15 residues long. CDR3 residues: CASSTGTAEWETQYF.

This chain connects TRBV6-1 to TRBJ2-7; TCRdb gives TRBD2 as the D gene, but with no DNA this cannot be confirmed. CDR3 length equals 14 residues. Germline V gene data show CDR1 as MNHNS and CDR2 as SASEGT. The CDR3 is CASSDRLAKYEQYF.

The rearrangement joins TRBV11-1 to TRBJ2-3. This CDR3 comprises 15 residues. Germline V gives CDR1 SGHAT, CDR2 FQDESV (reference sequence). Here the CDR3 reads CASSPRMLAPDTQYF.

The V and J genes are TRBV7-6 and TRBJ2-1; the D call of TRBD1 rests on TCRdb alone, since no DNA is present to check it. Germline V gives CDR1 SGHVS, CDR2 FNYEAQ. This CDR3 has 15 residues. The CDR3 here is CASSRDRRPYNEQFF. Variable domain in full (rest from reference TRBV7-6 and TRBJ2-1): GAGVSQSPRYKVTKRGQDVALRCDPISGHVSLYWYRQALGQGPEFLTYFNYEAQQDKSGLPNDRFSAERPEGSISTLTIQRTEQRDSAMYRCASSRDRRPYNEQFFGPGTRLTVL.

The V call is TRBV7-2, the J call TRBJ2-7; TCRdb indicates TRBD2, and absent DNA this call remains unverified. Germline CDR1 reads SGHTA; CDR2 reads FQGNSA. This CDR3 has 16 residues. The CDR3 protein is CASSYSGSALSYEQYF.

The chain recombines TRBV6-1 with TRBJ1-4; lacking DNA, the TRBD1 call made by TCRdb goes unchecked. Germline V gene sequence: CDR1 MNHNS, CDR2 SASEGT. The CDR3 length is 15 residues. The CDR3 reads CASKRTGLSNEKLFF.

V is TRBV29-1 and J is TRBJ1-4; lacking DNA, the TRBD1 call made by TCRdb goes unchecked. This CDR3 is 13 amino acids long. CDR1 and CDR2 (germline): SQVTM, ANQGSEA. The CDR3 loop reads CSVAGGTNEKLFF. Together with reference TRBV29-1 and TRBJ1-4, the CDR3 gives the full variable domain: SAVISQKPSRDICQRGTSLTIQCQVDSQVTMMFWYRQQPGQSLTLIATANQGSEATYESGFVIDKFPISRPNLTFSTLTVSNMSPEDSSIYLCSVAGGTNEKLFFGSGTQLSVL.